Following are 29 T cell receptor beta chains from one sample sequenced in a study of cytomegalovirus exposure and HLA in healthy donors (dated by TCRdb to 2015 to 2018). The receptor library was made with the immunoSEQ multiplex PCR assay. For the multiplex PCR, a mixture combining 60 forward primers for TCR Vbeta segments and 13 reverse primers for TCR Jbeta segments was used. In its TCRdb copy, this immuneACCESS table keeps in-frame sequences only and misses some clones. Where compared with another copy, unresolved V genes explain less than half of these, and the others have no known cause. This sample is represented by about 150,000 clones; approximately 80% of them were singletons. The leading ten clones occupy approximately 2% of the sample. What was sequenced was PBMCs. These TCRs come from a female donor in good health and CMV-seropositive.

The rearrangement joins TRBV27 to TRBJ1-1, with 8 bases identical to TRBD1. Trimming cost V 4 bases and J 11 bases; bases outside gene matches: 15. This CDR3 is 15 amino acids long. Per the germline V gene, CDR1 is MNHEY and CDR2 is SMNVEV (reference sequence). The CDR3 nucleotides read TGTGCCAGCAGTTCCAATATACCCCAGGGGGCTAAGGCTTTCTTT. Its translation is CASSSNIPQGAKAFF.

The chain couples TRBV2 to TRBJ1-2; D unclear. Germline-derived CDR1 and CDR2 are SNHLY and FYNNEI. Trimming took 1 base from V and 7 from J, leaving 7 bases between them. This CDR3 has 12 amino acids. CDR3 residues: CASSEGRIGYTF. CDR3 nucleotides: TGTGCCAGCAGTGAAGGTCGTATTGGCTACACCTTC.

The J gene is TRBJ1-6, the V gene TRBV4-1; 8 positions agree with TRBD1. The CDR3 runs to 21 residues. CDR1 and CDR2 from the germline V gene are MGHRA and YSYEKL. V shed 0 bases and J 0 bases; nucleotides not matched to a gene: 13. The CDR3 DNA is TGCGCCAGCAGCCAAGATCCCAGGGGACAGGCCACCAGCTCCTATAATTCACCCCTCCACTTT. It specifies CASSQDPRGQATSSYNSPLHF.

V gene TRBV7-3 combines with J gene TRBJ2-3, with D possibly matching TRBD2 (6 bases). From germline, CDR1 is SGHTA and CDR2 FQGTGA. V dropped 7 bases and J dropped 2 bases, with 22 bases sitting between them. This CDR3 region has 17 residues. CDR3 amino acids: CASTEPPISGLTDTQYF. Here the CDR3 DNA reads TGTGCCAGCACAGAACCCCCCATTAGCGGACTCACAGATACGCAGTATTTT.

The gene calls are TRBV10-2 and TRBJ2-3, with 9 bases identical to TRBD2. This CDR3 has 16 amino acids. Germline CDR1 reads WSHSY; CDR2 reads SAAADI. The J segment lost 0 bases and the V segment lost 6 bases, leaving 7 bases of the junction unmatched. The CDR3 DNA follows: TGCGCCAGCAGAGCCACTAGCGGGCAGAGCACAGATACGCAGTATTTT. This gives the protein CASRATSGQSTDTQYF.

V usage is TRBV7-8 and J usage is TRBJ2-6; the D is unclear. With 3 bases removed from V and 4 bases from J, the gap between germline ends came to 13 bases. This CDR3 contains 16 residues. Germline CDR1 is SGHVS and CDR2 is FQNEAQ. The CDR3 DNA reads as TGTGCCAGCAGCTTTTCAGGTCTTGCCGGGGCCAACGTCCTGACTTTC. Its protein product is CASSFSGLAGANVLTF.

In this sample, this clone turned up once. DNA of the CDR3: TGTGCCAGTAGTACCACAGGGGGCTTCACAGATACGCAGTATTTT. This translates into CASSTTGGFTDTQYF. The rearrangement uses TRBV19 and TRBJ2-3; TRBD1 matches at 9 bases. This CDR3 contains 15 residues. Germline assignment: CDR1 LNHDA and CDR2 SQIVND (reference sequence). The junction had 4 bases not matched to a gene; V was cut back by 4 bases and J by 2 bases.

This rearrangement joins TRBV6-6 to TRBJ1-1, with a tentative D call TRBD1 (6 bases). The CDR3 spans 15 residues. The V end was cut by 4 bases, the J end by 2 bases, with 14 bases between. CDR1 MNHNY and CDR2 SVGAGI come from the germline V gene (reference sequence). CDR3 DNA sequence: TGTGCCAGCAGTTCCACCGGACAGCCTAACACTGAAGCTTTCTTT. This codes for CASSSTGQPNTEAFF.

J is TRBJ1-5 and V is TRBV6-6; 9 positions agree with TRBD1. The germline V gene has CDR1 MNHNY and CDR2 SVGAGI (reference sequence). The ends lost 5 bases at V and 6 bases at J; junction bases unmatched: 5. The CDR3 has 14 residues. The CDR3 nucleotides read TGTGCCAGCAGTGTCACAGGGGGCAGTCAGCCCCAGCATTTT. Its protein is CASSVTGGSQPQHF.

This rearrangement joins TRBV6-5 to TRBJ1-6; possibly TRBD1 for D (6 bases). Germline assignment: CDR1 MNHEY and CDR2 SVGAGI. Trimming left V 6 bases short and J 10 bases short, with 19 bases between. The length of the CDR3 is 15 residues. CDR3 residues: CASSLNRVLGSPLHF. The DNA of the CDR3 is TGTGCCAGCAGCCTAAACAGGGTCCTTGGGTCACCCCTCCACTTT.

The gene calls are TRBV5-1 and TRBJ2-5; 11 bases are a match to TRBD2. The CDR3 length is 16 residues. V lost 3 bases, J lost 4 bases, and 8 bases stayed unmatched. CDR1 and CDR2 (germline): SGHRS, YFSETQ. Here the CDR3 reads CASSSGTSGGGETQYF. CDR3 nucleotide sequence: TGCGCCAGCAGCTCGGGAACTAGCGGGGGAGGAGAGACCCAGTACTTC.

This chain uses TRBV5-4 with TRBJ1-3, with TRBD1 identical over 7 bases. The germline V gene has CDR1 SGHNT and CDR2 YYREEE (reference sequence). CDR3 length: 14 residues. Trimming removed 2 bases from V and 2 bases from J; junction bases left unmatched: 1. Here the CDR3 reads CASSFDRAGNTIYF. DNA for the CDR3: TGTGCCAGCAGCTTCGACAGGGCTGGAAACACCATATATTTT. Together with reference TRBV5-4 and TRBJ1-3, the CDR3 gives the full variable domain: ETGVTQSPTHLIKTRGQQVTLRCSSQSGHNTVSWYQQALGQGPQFIFQYYREEENGRGNFPPRFSGLQFPNYSSELNVNALELDDSALYLCASSFDRAGNTIYFGEGSWLTVV.

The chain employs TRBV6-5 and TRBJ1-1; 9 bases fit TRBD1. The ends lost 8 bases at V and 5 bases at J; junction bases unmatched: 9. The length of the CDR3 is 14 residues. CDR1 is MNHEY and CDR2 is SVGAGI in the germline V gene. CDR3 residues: CASAYRGQGTEAFF. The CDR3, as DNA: TGTGCCAGCGCTTACAGGGGGCAAGGAACTGAAGCTTTCTTT.

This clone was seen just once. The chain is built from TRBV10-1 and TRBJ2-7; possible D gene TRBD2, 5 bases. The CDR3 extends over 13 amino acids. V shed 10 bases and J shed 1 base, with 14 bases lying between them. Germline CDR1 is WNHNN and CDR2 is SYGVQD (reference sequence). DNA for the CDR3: TGCGCCACCTCAGAGGACTTGTCCTACGAGCAGTACTTC. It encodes CATSEDLSYEQYF.

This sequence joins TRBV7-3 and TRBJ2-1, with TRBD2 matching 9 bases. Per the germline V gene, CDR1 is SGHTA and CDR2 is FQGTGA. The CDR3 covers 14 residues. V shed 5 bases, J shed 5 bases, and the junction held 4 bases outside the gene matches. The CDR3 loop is CASSQSGRNNEQFF. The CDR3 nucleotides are TGTGCCAGCAGCCAAAGCGGGAGGAACAATGAGCAGTTCTTC.

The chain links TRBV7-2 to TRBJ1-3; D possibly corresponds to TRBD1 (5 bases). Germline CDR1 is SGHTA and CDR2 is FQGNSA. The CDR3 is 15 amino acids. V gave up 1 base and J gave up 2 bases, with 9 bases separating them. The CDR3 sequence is CASSLVSGPGNTIYF. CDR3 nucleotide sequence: TGTGCCAGCAGCTTAGTTTCAGGGCCTGGAAACACCATATATTTT. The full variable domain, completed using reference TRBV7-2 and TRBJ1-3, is GAGVSQSPSNKVTEKGKDVELRCDPISGHTALYWYRQSLGQGLEFLIYFQGNSAPDKSGLPSDRFSAERTGGSVSTLTIQRTQQEDSAVYLCASSLVSGPGNTIYFGEGSWLTVV.

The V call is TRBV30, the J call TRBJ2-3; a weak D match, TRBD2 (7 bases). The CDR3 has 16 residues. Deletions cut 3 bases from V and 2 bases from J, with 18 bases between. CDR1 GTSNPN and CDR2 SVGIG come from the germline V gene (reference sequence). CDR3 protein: CAWRPRGPENTDTQYF. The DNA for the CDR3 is TGTGCCTGGAGACCGCGGGGGCCGGAAAACACAGATACGCAGTATTTT.

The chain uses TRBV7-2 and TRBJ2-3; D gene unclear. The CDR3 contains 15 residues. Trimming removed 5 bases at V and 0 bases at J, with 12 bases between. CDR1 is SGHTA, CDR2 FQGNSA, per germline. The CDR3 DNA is TGTGCCAGCAGCCCTCGTCTGACTAGCACAGATACGCAGTATTTT. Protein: CASSPRLTSTDTQYF.

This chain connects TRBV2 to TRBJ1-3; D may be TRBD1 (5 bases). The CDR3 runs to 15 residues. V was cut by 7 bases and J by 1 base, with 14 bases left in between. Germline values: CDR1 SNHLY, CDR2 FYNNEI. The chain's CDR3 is CASILPKGSGNTIYF. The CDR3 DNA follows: TGTGCCAGCATACTACCGAAGGGGTCTGGAAACACCATATATTTT.

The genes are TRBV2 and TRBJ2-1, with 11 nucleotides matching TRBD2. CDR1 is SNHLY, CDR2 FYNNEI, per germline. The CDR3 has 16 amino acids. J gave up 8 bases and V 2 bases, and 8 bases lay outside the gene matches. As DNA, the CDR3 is TGTGCCAGCAGTGAAACTGTTACTAGCGGGAGCTATGAGCAGTTCTTC. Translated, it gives CASSETVTSGSYEQFF.

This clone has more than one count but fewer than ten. The CDR3 nucleotides read TGTGCCAGTAGATCCCGGGGGGGACAGGGGGCACAGGGGGCCAACGTCCTGACTTTC. Its translation is CASRSRGGQGAQGANVLTF. The chain recombines TRBV19 with TRBJ2-6, with 12 bases aligning to TRBD1. The CDR3 contains 19 residues. CDR1 and CDR2 (germline): LNHDA, SQIVND (reference sequence). Trimming cost V 6 bases and J 4 bases; bases outside gene matches: 13.

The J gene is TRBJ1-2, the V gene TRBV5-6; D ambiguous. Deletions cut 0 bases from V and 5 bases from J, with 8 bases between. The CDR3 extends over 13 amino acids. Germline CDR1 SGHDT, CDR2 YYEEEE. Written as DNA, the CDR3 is TGTGCCAGCAGCTTGGTGGAGAGGTATGGCTACACCTTC. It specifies CASSLVERYGYTF.

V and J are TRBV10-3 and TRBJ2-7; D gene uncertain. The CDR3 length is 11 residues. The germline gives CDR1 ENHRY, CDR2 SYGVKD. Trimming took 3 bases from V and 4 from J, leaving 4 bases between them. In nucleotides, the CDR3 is TGTGCCATCAGTGATATATACGAGCAGTACTTC. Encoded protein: CAISDIYEQYF.

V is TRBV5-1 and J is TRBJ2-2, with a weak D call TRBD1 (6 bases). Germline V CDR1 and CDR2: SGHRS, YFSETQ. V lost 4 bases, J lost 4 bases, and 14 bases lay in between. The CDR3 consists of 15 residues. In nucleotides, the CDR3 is TGCGCCAGCAGCGCGACAGGACCTGGCACCGGGGAGCTGTTTTTT. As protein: CASSATGPGTGELFF.

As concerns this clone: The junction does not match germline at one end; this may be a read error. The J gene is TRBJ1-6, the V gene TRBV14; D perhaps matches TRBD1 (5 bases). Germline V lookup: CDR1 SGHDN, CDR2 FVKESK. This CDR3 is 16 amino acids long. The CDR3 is CASSQVLGQLNLPLHF. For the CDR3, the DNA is TGTGCCAGCAGCCAAGTCTTGGGGCAGCTCAATTTACCCCTCCACTTT.

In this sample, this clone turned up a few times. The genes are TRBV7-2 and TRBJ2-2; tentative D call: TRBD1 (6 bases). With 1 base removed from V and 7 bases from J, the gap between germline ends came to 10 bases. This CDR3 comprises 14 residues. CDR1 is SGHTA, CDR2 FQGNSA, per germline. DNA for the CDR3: TGTGCCAGCAGCTTAGGACAGGCCCTCGGGGAGCTGTTTTTT. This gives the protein CASSLGQALGELFF.

In DNA, the CDR3 is TGTGCCAGCAGTTTGTGGGGCAGCTCCTACGAGCAGTACTTC. Translated, it gives CASSLWGSSYEQYF. The chain uses TRBV28 and TRBJ2-7, with D tentatively TRBD1 (5 bases). Per germline, CDR1 MDHEN and CDR2 SYDVKM. The CDR3 runs to 14 residues. V was clipped by 3 bases and J by 0 bases, with 9 bases between them.

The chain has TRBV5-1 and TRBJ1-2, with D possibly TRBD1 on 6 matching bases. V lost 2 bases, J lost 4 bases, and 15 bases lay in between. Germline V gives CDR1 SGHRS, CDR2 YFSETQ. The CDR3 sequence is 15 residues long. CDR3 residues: CASSFLTGSGYGYTF. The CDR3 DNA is TGCGCCAGCAGCTTCCTCACAGGGAGCGGCTATGGCTACACCTTC.

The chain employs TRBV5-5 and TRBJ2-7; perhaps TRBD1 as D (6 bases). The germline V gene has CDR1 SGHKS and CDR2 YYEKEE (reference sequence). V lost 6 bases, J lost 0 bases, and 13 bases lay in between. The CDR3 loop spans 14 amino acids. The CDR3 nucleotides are TGTGCCAGCATCAGGGACATATCCTCCTACGAGCAGTACTTC. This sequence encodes CASIRDISSYEQYF.